This T cell receptor (beta chain) was obtained from a study of response to subunit inactivated influenza vaccine. From germline, CDR1 is SGHRS and CDR2 YFSETQ. The length of the CDR3 is 15 residues. Trimming took 1 base from V and 4 from J, leaving 14 bases between them. Broader study findings: Seasonal influenza vaccination, on each occasion, was suggested by the authors to recruit few new T cells.

This clonotype has only a few counts. Its matching antigen is unknown. Each CDR3 protein is one row after TCRdb ran MiXCR on the RT-PCR reads. The table shows 710,000 or so distinct CDR3 sequences, with around 14% occurring only once. The clonotype originates from a man aged 50 to 60 who received an inactivated influenza vaccine. Specimen: PBMCs from blood, collected about 12 days after vaccination. The gene calls are TRBV5-1 and TRBJ1-2; TRBD1 is a possible D gene (5 bases). DNA of the CDR3: TGCGCCAGCAGCTTGACACCCAGGGACCGCTATGGCTACACCTTC. This sequence encodes CASSLTPRDRYGYTF.